These 3 T cell receptor beta chains were all obtained from the same sample, sequenced in a study of beta chain bispecific antibodies for T cell cancers. From the 5' RACE reads, TCRdb called clonotypes with MiXCR, one entry per CDR3 protein. Here the sample spans about 20,000 distinct CDR3 sequences, about 2.6% being singletons. Either OKT3 anti-CD3 antibody or CD3/CD28 beads expanded T cells from blood mononuclear cells over roughly three days. These receptors lack a known antigen. Study-level points and caveats: Most targeted TRBV signal came from the leukemia cell line cells, not normal T cells.

What was sequenced was healthy donor T cells cultured with leukemia cells. The origin of the receptors is a human donor in good health. Some clones in this sample may be carry-over from other donors' samples.

This clonotype was observed at least ten times. J is TRBJ1-2 and V is TRBV6-5; 7 bases match TRBD1. The ends lost 2 bases at V and 13 bases at J; junction bases unmatched: 7. Germline CDR1 is MNHEY and CDR2 is SVGAGI. The CDR3 extends over 12 amino acids. In DNA, the CDR3 is TGTGCCAGCAGTTACGACAGGGACGCGTTCACCTTC. Its translation: CASSYDRDAFTF.

This clonotype was observed at least ten times. J is TRBJ2-1 and V is TRBV27; TRBD2 agrees at 8 bases. The CDR3 consists of 15 residues. The junction had 6 bases not matched to a gene; V was cut back by 5 bases and J by 3 bases. Germline loops: CDR1 MNHEY, CDR2 SMNVEV (reference sequence). CDR3 residues: CASSPRSGGYNEQFF. CDR3 sequence (DNA): TGTGCCAGCAGTCCGAGGAGCGGGGGCTACAATGAGCAGTTCTTC.

There are many counts of this clonotype. This rearrangement joins TRBV5-1 to TRBJ2-5; 14 positions match TRBD2. Germline trimming cut 4 bases from V and 1 base from J; bases unmatched to any gene: 3. Germline-derived CDR1 and CDR2 are SGHRS and YFSETQ. There are 16 residues in the CDR3. The CDR3, as DNA: TGCGCCAGCAGCGTGACTAGCGGGGGGGGCCAAGAGACCCAGTACTTC. This translates into CASSVTSGGGQETQYF.